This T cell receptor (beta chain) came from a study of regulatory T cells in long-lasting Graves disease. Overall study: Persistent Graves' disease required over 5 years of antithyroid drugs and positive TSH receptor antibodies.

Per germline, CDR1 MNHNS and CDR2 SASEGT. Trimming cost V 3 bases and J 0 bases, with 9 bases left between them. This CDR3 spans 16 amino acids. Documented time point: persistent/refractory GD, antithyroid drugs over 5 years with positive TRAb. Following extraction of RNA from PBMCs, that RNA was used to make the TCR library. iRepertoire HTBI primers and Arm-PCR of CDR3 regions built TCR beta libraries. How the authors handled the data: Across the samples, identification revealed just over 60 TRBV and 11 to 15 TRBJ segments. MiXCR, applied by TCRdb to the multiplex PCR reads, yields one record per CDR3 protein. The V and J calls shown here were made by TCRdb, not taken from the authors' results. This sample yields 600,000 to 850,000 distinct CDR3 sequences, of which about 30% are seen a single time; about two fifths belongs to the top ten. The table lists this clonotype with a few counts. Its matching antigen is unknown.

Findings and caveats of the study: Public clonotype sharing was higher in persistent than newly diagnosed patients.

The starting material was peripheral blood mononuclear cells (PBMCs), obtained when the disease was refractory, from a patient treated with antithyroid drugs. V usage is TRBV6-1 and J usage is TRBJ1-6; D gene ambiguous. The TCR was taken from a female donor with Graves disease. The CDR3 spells CASSDRLSSYNSPLHF. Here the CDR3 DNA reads TGTGCCAGCAGTGACAGGCTCAGCTCCTATAATTCACCCCTCCACTTT.